Following are 18 T cell receptor beta chains from one sample sequenced in a study of blood T cell repertoires in COVID-19. Here immunoSEQ multiplex PCR was the method, and the copy in TCRdb shows in-frame clones only, minus some. The sample contains over 40,000 clones, roughly four fifths of which appear only once. Specimen: peripheral blood. These receptors came from a man aged 55 to 70 with active COVID-19.

This rearrangement joins TRBV10-3 to TRBJ1-1, with D unclear. Germline V lookup: CDR1 ENHRY, CDR2 SYGVKD. V shed 0 bases and J shed 0 bases, with 14 bases lying between them. The CDR3 extends over 17 amino acids. CDR3 sequence reads: CAISESGRNSLNTEAFF. DNA for the CDR3: TGTGCCATCAGTGAGTCAGGGAGGAACAGTTTGAACACTGAAGCTTTCTTT.

The chain uses TRBV28 and TRBJ2-2; 12 positions agree with TRBD2. V shed 5 bases and J 7 bases; nucleotides not matched to a gene: 5. The V gene's germline CDR1 is MDHEN and CDR2 SYDVKM. The CDR3 sequence is 15 residues long. The CDR3: CASSIGLAGLGELFF. The CDR3 nucleotides are TGTGCCAGCAGTATCGGACTAGCGGGACTCGGGGAGCTGTTTTTT. Drawing the rest from reference TRBV28 and TRBJ2-2, the complete variable domain is DVKVTQSSRYLVKRTGEKVFLECVQDMDHENMFWYRQDPGLGLRLIYFSYDVKMKEKGDIPEGYSVSREKKERFSLILESASTNQTSMYLCASSIGLAGLGELFFGEGSRLTVL.

The chain carries TRBV9 and TRBJ2-7, with TRBD1 as a possible D gene (6 bases). The CDR3 runs 15 residues. The V and J ends lost 2 bases and 1 base respectively, with 13 bases between them. Germline V gene lookup returns CDR1 SGDLS and CDR2 YYNGEE. The CDR3 region is CASSVDPQGSYEQYF. CDR3 nucleotide sequence: TGTGCCAGCAGCGTTGACCCACAGGGTTCCTACGAGCAGTACTTC.

The J gene is TRBJ2-7, the V gene TRBV4-1, with 8 bases that match TRBD2. Germline V gene sequence: CDR1 MGHRA, CDR2 YSYEKL. There are 16 residues in the CDR3. The V and J ends lost 0 bases and 1 base, in that order; junction bases with no gene match: 5. The CDR3, as DNA: TGCGCCAGCAGCCAAGATATAATAGCGGGATCCTACGAGCAGTACTTC. Translation gives CASSQDIIAGSYEQYF.

The rearrangement uses TRBV6-5 and TRBJ2-7; 9 bases are shared with TRBD1. CDR3 length equals 14 residues. CDR1 is MNHEY, CDR2 SVGAGI, per germline. V lost 8 bases and J lost 6; bases outside the gene matches: 11. CDR3 protein: CASLGGTGPREQYF. CDR3 bases: TGTGCCAGCCTCGGGGGGACAGGGCCTCGCGAGCAGTACTTC.

The chain has TRBV18 and TRBJ1-5; D gene unclear. The CDR3 is 14 residues long. The germline gives CDR1 KGHSH, CDR2 LQKENI. The ends were cut back, 3 bases at V and 4 bases at J, with 10 bases in the middle. CDR3: CASSPELKNQPQHF. CDR3 DNA sequence: TGTGCCAGCTCACCGGAGCTTAAAAATCAGCCCCAGCATTTT.

This rearrangement joins TRBV28 to TRBJ2-7; 7 bases match TRBD1. Germline CDR1 reads MDHEN; CDR2 reads SYDVKM. The V segment lost 7 bases and the J segment 1 base; nucleotides outside the gene matches: 13. The CDR3 loop spans 16 amino acids. This CDR3 reads CASTLRTGVLSYEQYF. CDR3 sequence (DNA): TGTGCCAGCACCCTAAGAACAGGGGTCCTTTCCTACGAGCAGTACTTC. The variable domain in full, completed from reference TRBV28 and TRBJ2-7, reads DVKVTQSSRYLVKRTGEKVFLECVQDMDHENMFWYRQDPGLGLRLIYFSYDVKMKEKGDIPEGYSVSREKKERFSLILESASTNQTSMYLCASTLRTGVLSYEQYFGPGTRLTVT.

A single count supports this clone. This chain connects TRBV24-1 to TRBJ2-5; 7 positions agree with TRBD1. Germline V gives CDR1 KGHDR, CDR2 SFDVKD. There are 15 residues in the CDR3. Trimming at V came to 2 bases and at J to 0 bases, leaving 2 bases not matched to a gene. The CDR3 spells CATSDWTGDQETQYF. The CDR3 DNA is TGTGCCACCAGTGATTGGACAGGCGACCAAGAGACCCAGTACTTC.

The chain joins TRBV5-1 to TRBJ2-7; TRBD1 matches 9 bases. V shed 4 bases, J shed 5 bases, and the junction held 4 bases outside the gene matches. The CDR3 has 13 residues. Germline V CDR1 and CDR2: SGHRS, YFSETQ. The CDR3 spells CASSTGQGDEQYF. The CDR3 region has the DNA TGCGCCAGCAGCACGGGACAGGGTGACGAGCAGTACTTC.

The chain has TRBV4-1 and TRBJ1-1; 8 bases align to TRBD1. Germline V lookup: CDR1 MGHRA, CDR2 YSYEKL. V was clipped by 0 bases and J by 1 base; unmatched bases: 4. The CDR3 consists of 16 residues. CDR3 protein: CASSQDAGQGNTEAFF. The DNA of the CDR3 is TGCGCCAGCAGCCAAGATGCAGGACAGGGGAACACTGAAGCTTTCTTT.

This chain uses TRBV6-2 or TRBV6-3 with TRBJ1-6, with a possible D match to TRBD1 (5 bases). Trimming stripped 6 bases from V and 2 bases from J, with 17 bases between. Germline V gene data show CDR1 as MNHEY and CDR2 as SVGEGT. This CDR3 has 17 amino acids. The CDR3 spells CASSLGQGETYNSPLHF. The CDR3 nucleotides read TGTGCCAGCAGCCTGGGCCAGGGCGAGACCTATAATTCACCCCTCCACTTT.

This clone was seen more than once but under ten times. The chain has TRBV6-5 and TRBJ2-5, with D possibly TRBD2 on 6 matching bases. Looked up from germline, CDR1 is MNHEY and CDR2 is SVGAGI. The V gene lost 6 bases and the J gene lost 5 bases, with 13 bases spanning the gap. The CDR3 extends over 13 amino acids. CDR3: CASSGSAVETQYF. DNA for the CDR3: TGTGCCAGCAGCGGGAGCGCGGTGGAGACCCAGTACTTC.

This clone was seen a few times. The chain combines TRBV7-9 with TRBJ1-1; D uncertain. This CDR3 contains 13 residues. Trimming took off 1 base at V and 1 base at J, with 4 bases between the two ends. Germline V CDR1 and CDR2: SEHNR, FQNEAQ (reference sequence). The CDR3 protein is CASSLGRNTEAFF. The CDR3 nucleotides are TGTGCCAGCAGCTTAGGTCGGAACACTGAAGCTTTCTTT.

The rearrangement joins TRBV28 to TRBJ2-1, with D uncertain. The germline CDR1 and CDR2 sequences are MDHEN and SYDVKM. V shed 11 bases and J shed 5 bases, with 13 bases lying between them. The CDR3 is 12 residues long. CDR3 sequence (DNA): TGTGCCGTTGGGCACAGCAACAATGAGCAGTTCTTC. Translation gives CAVGHSNNEQFF.

This chain uses TRBV6-6 with TRBJ2-3; TRBD2 aligns across 10 bases. Trimming at V came to 2 bases and at J to 5 bases, leaving 7 bases not matched to a gene. CDR1 MNHNY and CDR2 SVGAGI come from the germline V gene (reference sequence). The CDR3 covers 16 residues. CDR3 coding DNA: TGTGCCAGCAGTTACCCCGGGACTAGCGTTAAAGATACGCAGTATTTT. Translation gives CASSYPGTSVKDTQYF.

J is TRBJ2-1 and V is TRBV7-2; D remains unclear. Per germline, CDR1 SGHTA and CDR2 FQGNSA. CDR3 length: 11 residues. Deletions cut 5 bases from V and 8 bases from J, with 7 bases between. CDR3 DNA: TGTGCCAGCAGCCCGCACTATGAGCAGTTCTTC. As protein: CASSPHYEQFF.

The chain carries TRBV6-5 and TRBJ2-7, with 7 bases fitting TRBD2. V lost 8 bases to trimming and J lost 4 bases; unmatched junction nucleotides: 8. The length of the CDR3 is 13 residues. Germline CDR1 MNHEY, CDR2 SVGAGI. The CDR3 DNA sequence: TGTGCCAGCCACTTTGGGGAGGGGTACGAGCAGTACTTC. Encoded protein: CASHFGEGYEQYF.

The V call is TRBV7-3, the J call TRBJ2-2; D might be TRBD2 (7 bases). The CDR3 extends over 15 amino acids. Per germline, CDR1 SGHTA and CDR2 FQGTGA. Between the trimmed V and J ends, which lost 2 bases and 9 bases, there was a span of 16 bases. The DNA for the CDR3 is TGTGCCAGCAGCTTAGTCGGGGGGCTAAACAGGGAGCTGTTTTTT. Its translation is CASSLVGGLNRELFF.